The 6 T cell receptor beta chains below come from one sample, sequenced in a study of T cell responses to AZD1222 COVID-19 vaccine. TCRdb keeps only in-frame clones here, not all; method: immunoSEQ multiplex PCR. This table has about 110,000 clones, 87% appearing once. This specimen was peripheral blood, taken on day 0 of AZD1222 vaccination. All receptors come from an adult in good health.

This chain joins TRBV28 and TRBJ2-5, with D tentatively TRBD1 (5 bases). V lost 4 bases and J 13 bases, leaving 16 bases between the germline ends. Per germline, CDR1 MDHEN and CDR2 SYDVKM. This CDR3 is built from 12 residues. CDR3: CASSSIQGIRYF. As DNA, the CDR3 is TGTGCCAGCAGTTCAATCCAGGGCATTAGGTACTTC.

This clone was detected only once. The J gene is TRBJ2-1, the V gene TRBV6-5; D is perhaps TRBD1 or TRBD2 (5 bases each). With 7 bases removed from V and 6 bases from J, the gap between germline ends came to 19 bases. Germline CDR1 MNHEY, CDR2 SVGAGI. The CDR3 spans 15 residues. The CDR3 reads CASTGGQGGGNEQFF. For the CDR3, the DNA is TGTGCCAGCACCGGAGGTCAGGGTGGGGGCAATGAGCAGTTCTTC.

With respect to this clone: Additional DNA sequences in this sample encode the identical CDR3. The chain has TRBV7-6 and TRBJ2-1; 10 nucleotides align to TRBD2. Germline trimming cut 1 base from V and 4 bases from J; bases unmatched to any gene: 1. The CDR3 loop spans 15 amino acids. From germline, CDR1 is SGHVS and CDR2 FNYEAQ. Here the CDR3 DNA reads TGTGCCAGCAGCTTAGTTAGCGGGGGGTACAATGAGCAGTTCTTC. Translation gives CASSLVSGGYNEQFF.

The rearrangement joins TRBV5-4 to TRBJ2-5; 11 nucleotides agree with TRBD2. The CDR3 is 16 amino acids. Germline CDR1 is SGHNT and CDR2 is YYREEE (reference sequence). V lost 4 bases to trimming and J lost 6 bases; unmatched junction nucleotides: 11. CDR3: CASSVQTSGKGQTQYF. The CDR3, as DNA: TGTGCCAGCAGCGTCCAGACTAGCGGGAAGGGCCAGACCCAGTACTTC. Drawing the rest from reference TRBV5-4 and TRBJ2-5, the complete variable domain is ETGVTQSPTHLIKTRGQQVTLRCSSQSGHNTVSWYQQALGQGPQFIFQYYREEENGRGNFPPRFSGLQFPNYSSELNVNALELDDSALYLCASSVQTSGKGQTQYFGPGTRLLVL.

The DNA of the CDR3 is TGTGCCAGCACGTACAGTAACAATCAGCCCCAGCATTTT. This translates into CASTYSNNQPQHF. This rearrangement joins TRBV7-2 to TRBJ1-5; D not resolved. The CDR3 sequence is 13 residues long. Germline lookup yields CDR1 SGHTA and CDR2 FQGNSA. V lost 7 bases and J 3 bases, leaving 10 bases between the germline ends.

The gene calls are TRBV4-3 and TRBJ1-2, with 9 positions matching TRBD1. Trimming removed 0 bases from V and 5 bases from J; junction bases left unmatched: 13. Germline V gives CDR1 LGHNA, CDR2 YSLEER. CDR3 length: 18 residues. In nucleotides, the CDR3 is TGCGCCAGCAGCCAAGATCCAGGGGGGGGACAGGGTTATTATGGCTACACCTTC. As protein: CASSQDPGGGQGYYGYTF.